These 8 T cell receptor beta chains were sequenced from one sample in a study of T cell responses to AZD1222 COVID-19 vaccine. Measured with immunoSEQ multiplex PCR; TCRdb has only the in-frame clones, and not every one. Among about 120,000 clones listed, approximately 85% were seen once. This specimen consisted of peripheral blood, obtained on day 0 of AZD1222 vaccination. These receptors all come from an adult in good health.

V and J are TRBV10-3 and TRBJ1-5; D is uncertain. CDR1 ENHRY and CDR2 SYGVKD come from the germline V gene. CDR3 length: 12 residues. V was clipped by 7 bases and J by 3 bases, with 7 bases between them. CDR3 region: CAITDLNQPQHF. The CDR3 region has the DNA TGTGCCATCACGGATCTCAATCAGCCCCAGCATTTT.

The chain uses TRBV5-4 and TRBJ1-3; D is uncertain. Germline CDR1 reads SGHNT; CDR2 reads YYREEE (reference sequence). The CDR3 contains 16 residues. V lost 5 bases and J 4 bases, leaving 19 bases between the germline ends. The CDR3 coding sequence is TGTGCCAGCAGTTTTAAAGACCGGGTAATAGGAAACACCATATATTTT. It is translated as CASSFKDRVIGNTIYF.

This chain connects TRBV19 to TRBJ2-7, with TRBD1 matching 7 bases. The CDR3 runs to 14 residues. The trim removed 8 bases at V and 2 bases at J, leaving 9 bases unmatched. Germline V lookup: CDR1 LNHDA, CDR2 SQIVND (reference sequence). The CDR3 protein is CASADRVNPYEQYF. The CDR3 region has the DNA TGTGCCAGTGCCGACAGGGTCAATCCCTACGAGCAGTACTTC.

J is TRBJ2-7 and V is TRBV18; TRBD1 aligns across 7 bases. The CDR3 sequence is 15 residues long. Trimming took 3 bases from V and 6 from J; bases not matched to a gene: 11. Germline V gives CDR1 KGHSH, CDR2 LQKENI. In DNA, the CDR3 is TGTGCCAGCTCACCGCCGGGACAGTTCGTGGGCGAGCAGTACTTC. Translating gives CASSPPGQFVGEQYF. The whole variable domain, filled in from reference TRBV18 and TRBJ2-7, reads NAGVMQNPRHLVRRRGQEARLRCSPMKGHSHVYWYRQLPEEGLKFMVYLQKENIIDESGMPKERFSAEFPKEGPSILRIQQVVRGDSAAYFCASSPPGQFVGEQYFGPGTRLTVT.

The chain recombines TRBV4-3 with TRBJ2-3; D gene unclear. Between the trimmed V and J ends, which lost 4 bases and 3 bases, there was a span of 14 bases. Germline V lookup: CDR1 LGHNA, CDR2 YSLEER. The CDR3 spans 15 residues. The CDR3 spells CASSRGSPRTDTQYF. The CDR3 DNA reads TGCGCCAGCAGCCGCGGCTCCCCACGGACAGATACGCAGTATTTT.

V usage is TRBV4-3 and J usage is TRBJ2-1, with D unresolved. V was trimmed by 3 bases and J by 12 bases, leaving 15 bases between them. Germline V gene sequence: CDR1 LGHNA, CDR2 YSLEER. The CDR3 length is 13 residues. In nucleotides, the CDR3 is TGCGCCAGCAGCCAGGTAATAGCCAGGTGGCAGTTCTTC. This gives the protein CASSQVIARWQFF.

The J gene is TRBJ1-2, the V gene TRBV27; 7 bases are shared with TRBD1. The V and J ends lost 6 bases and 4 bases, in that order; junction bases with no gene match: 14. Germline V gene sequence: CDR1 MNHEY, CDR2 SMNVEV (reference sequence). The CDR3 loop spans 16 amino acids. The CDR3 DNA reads TGTGCCAGCAGAGTTTTAGGCCAACAGGGGAGCTATGGCTACACCTTC. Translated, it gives CASRVLGQQGSYGYTF.

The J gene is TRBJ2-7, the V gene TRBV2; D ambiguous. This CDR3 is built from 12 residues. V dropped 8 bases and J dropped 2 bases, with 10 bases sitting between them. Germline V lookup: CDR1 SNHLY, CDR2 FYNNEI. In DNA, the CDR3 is TGTGCCAGCGGTAAAGAAACCTACGAGCAGTACTTC. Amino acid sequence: CASGKETYEQYF. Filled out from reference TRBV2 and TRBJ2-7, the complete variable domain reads EPEVTQTPSHQVTQMGQEVILRCVPISNHLYFYWYRQILGQKVEFLVSFYNNEISEKSEIFDDQFSVERPDGSNFTLKIRSTKLEDSAMYFCASGKETYEQYFGPGTRLTVT.